This T cell receptor beta chain was sequenced in a study of OX40 agonist ivuxolimab in advanced cancers. This table comes from immunoSEQ multiplex PCR, and its TCRdb copy is limited to in-frame clones, with some not included. The data hold about 47,000 clones, with 65% to 90% observed a single time. Trimming removed 8 bases from V and 4 bases from J, with 11 bases in between. CDR3 size: 12 residues. CDR1 MNHNY and CDR2 SVGAGI come from the germline V gene (reference sequence). This specimen was CD4+ or CD8+ T cells sorted from blood, taken in a trial of the OX40 agonist ivuxolimab. The chain has TRBV6-6 and TRBJ1-1, with D perhaps matching TRBD1 (6 bases). This TCR was recovered from an adult with an advanced solid tumor such as melanoma, head and neck, liver or kidney cancer. The CDR3 DNA reads as TGTGCCAGCGGAGGAGGGGGCACTGAAGCTTTCTTT. Its protein is CASGGGGTEAFF.